The next 27 T cell receptor beta chains were all read from a single sample in a study of T cell clonality in common variable immunodeficiency. The protocol was immunoSEQ multiplex PCR, while the TCRdb copy is restricted to in-frame clones and leaves out a portion. There are around 42,000 clones in the sample, none observed a single time. Sequences were obtained from peripheral blood mononuclear cells. The receptor source for this set is a person aged 18 to 75 in good health.

Points on this clone: A much bigger clone sits one base away, suggesting this may be a read error. Read coverage stops 3 residues before the CDR3 terminus; the germline J gene supplies the remainder. The chain uses TRBV7-9 and TRBJ2-3; 8 nucleotides align to TRBD2. V was clipped by 4 bases and J by 0 bases; unmatched bases: 0. The CDR3 is 14 amino acids. Germline V gene data show CDR1 as SEHNR and CDR2 as FQNEAQ (reference sequence). CDR3 bases read: TGTGCCAGCAGCTCTAGCGGGAGCACAGATACG. Amino acids: CASSSSGSTDT. The full CDR3 is CASSSSGSTDTQYF.

On this clone itself: The read ends 3 residues shy of where the CDR3 ends; the end is completed using the germline J gene. This chain uses TRBV27 with TRBJ2-7; TRBD1 matches at 9 bases. The CDR3 contains 15 residues. V lost 5 bases and J lost 5; bases outside the gene matches: 10. Germline assignment: CDR1 MNHEY and CDR2 SMNVEV (reference sequence). CDR3 sequence reads: CASSLGGQGNDEQYF. CDR3 bases read: TGTGCCAGCAGTCTAGGGGGACAGGGTAACGACGAG.

This clone was observed many times. From the germline J gene comes the end of the CDR3, since the read stops 3 residues before it. V usage is TRBV30 and J usage is TRBJ2-1; D is possibly TRBD1 (8 bases). The germline V gene has CDR1 GTSNPN and CDR2 SVGIG (reference sequence). The CDR3 has 16 residues. V lost 3 bases and J lost 8, with 23 bases in between. CDR3 region: CAWSDLRDRTRDEQFF. Incomplete CDR3 DNA: TGTGCCTGGAGCGACCTCCGGGACAGGACTAGGGATGAG.

This clone occurred many times. The read is 3 residues too short to cover the CDR3 end, so that end is filled in from the germline J gene. The chain links TRBV5-1 to TRBJ1-5, with no clear D. The CDR3 has 15 amino acids. Germline V gene sequence: CDR1 SGHRS, CDR2 YFSETQ. Trimming pared 0 bases from V and 0 bases from J, leaving 7 bases between. The CDR3 loop reads CASSLGDSSNQPQHF. The DNA read from the CDR3 is TGCGCCAGCAGCTTGGGCGACTCTAGCAATCAGCCC.

Regarding this clone: The read falls 3 residues short of the CDR3 end, and the missing part is taken from the germline J gene. The V gene is TRBV19, the J gene TRBJ2-7, with D perhaps matching TRBD1 (5 bases). V gave up 3 bases and J gave up 1 base, with 13 bases separating them. CDR1 and CDR2 (germline): LNHDA, SQIVND (reference sequence). This CDR3 spans 15 amino acids. CDR3 loop: CASSIVVGVSYEQYF. CDR3 DNA (partial): TGTGCCAGTAGTATTGTTGTAGGGGTATCCTACGAG.

This clone has ten or more counts. With the read ending 3 residues before the CDR3 end, the germline J gene is used to fill in that end. The J gene is TRBJ2-1, the V gene TRBV5-1; D is possibly TRBD1 (5 bases). This CDR3 spans 15 amino acids. Germline V CDR1 and CDR2: SGHRS, YFSETQ. The germline V and J ends were trimmed by 0 bases and 6 bases, with 13 bases remaining between them. CDR3 DNA (partial): TGCGCCAGCAGCTTGGTGCTGGGTAGGGGCAATGAG. It encodes CASSLVLGRGNE. The CDR3 as a whole reads CASSLVLGRGNEQFF.

This clone has a count of ten or more. With the read ending 3 residues before the CDR3 end, the germline J gene is used to fill in that end. At the DNA level, this CDR3 is encoded by other sequences in the same sample as well. The rearrangement uses TRBV20-1 and TRBJ1-2, with 10 nucleotides matching TRBD1. Unmatched junction bases numbered 11, after V lost 6 bases and J lost 7 bases. CDR3 length equals 14 residues. Germline V gene lookup returns CDR1 DFQATT and CDR2 SNEGSKA (reference sequence). The CDR3 bases that were read are TGCAGTGCGTACGGACAGGGGGTTTCCTTTGGC. This encodes CSAYGQGVSFG. The full CDR3 is CSAYGQGVSFGYTF.

In this sample, this clone turned up many times. Read coverage stops 3 residues before the CDR3 terminus; the germline J gene supplies the remainder. This rearrangement joins TRBV5-1 to TRBJ1-2, with TRBD1 matching 9 bases. CDR3 length: 18 residues. Germline CDR1 SGHRS, CDR2 YFSETQ. Trimming took 4 bases from V and 5 from J; bases not matched to a gene: 18. CDR3 DNA (partial): TGCGCCAGCAGCCTCCAGCCCACAGGGGGCGGGAATTTTTATGGC. It codes for CASSLQPTGGGNFYG. The entire CDR3 is CASSLQPTGGGNFYGYTF.

This clone was counted many times. The read ends 3 residues early relative to the CDR3; the germline J gene fills the gap. This chain uses TRBV19 with TRBJ1-3, with D tentatively TRBD1 (5 bases). V was shortened by 3 bases and J by 2 bases, with 8 bases between the two germline ends. The CDR3 is 14 residues long. In germline, CDR1 is LNHDA, CDR2 SQIVND (reference sequence). The CDR3 is CASSIGGAGNTIYF. The CDR3 bases that were read are TGTGCCAGTAGTATCGGAGGGGCTGGAAACACC.

This clone came up many times. Coverage ceases 3 residues before the CDR3 finishes, and the germline J gene fills in the end. The chain has TRBV20-1 and TRBJ1-3; D may be TRBD1 (6 bases). The CDR3 has 15 residues. V lost 2 bases to trimming and J lost 1 base, with 12 bases between them. Looked up from germline, CDR1 is DFQATT and CDR2 is SNEGSKA (reference sequence). The CDR3 DNA, read in part, is TGCAGTGCTAGACTGGACAGCAGTTCTGGAAACACC. Protein sequence: CSARLDSSSGNT. The full-length CDR3 reads as CSARLDSSSGNTIYF.

This clone was observed at least ten times. The read halts 3 residues ahead of the CDR3 end, with the missing end drawn from the germline J gene. J is TRBJ2-7 and V is TRBV5-5; 8 positions agree with TRBD1. This CDR3 is 15 amino acids long. V dropped 3 bases and J dropped 4; count of bases not matched to a gene: 9. Per the germline V gene, CDR1 is SGHKS and CDR2 is YYEKEE (reference sequence). This CDR3 reads CASSWRTGMGYEQYF. CDR3 DNA, as far as it was read: TGTGCCAGCAGCTGGCGGACAGGGATGGGGTACGAG.

This clone came up many times. The sequence runs out 3 residues before the end of the CDR3; the remainder is reconstructed from the germline J gene. V is TRBV13 and J is TRBJ2-1; 9 nucleotides align to TRBD2. V shed 1 base, J shed 6 bases, and the junction held 7 bases outside the gene matches. CDR3 length equals 16 residues. CDR1 is PRHDT and CDR2 is FYEKMQ in the germline V gene (reference sequence). The CDR3 reads CASSLVASGEGNEQFF. CDR3 bases read: TGTGCCAGCAGCTTAGTGGCTAGCGGGGAGGGCAATGAG. The full variable domain, with the rest looked up from reference TRBV13 and TRBJ2-1, is AAGVIQSPRHLIKEKRETATLKCYPIPRHDTVYWYQQGPGQDPQFLISFYEKMQSDKGSIPDRFSAQQFSDYHSELNMSSLELGDSALYFCASSLVASGEGNEQFFGPGTRLTVL.

This clone was counted many times. The sequenced fragment ends 3 residues before the CDR3 boundary, so the rest is inferred from the germline J gene. The rearrangement joins TRBV30 to TRBJ2-5; D may be TRBD1 or TRBD2 (5 bases each). V dropped 7 bases and J dropped 1 base, with 19 bases sitting between them. This CDR3 has 15 amino acids. In germline, CDR1 is GTSNPN, CDR2 SVGIG (reference sequence). The CDR3 loop reads CAFARGTTSQETQYF. The part of the CDR3 DNA that was read is TGTGCCTTCGCGAGGGGAACGACCTCCCAAGAGACC.

This clone has ten or more counts. The read is 3 residues too short to cover the CDR3 end, so that end is filled in from the germline J gene. This chain joins TRBV19 and TRBJ1-2; 8 nucleotides agree with TRBD1. CDR3 length: 14 amino acids. CDR1 and CDR2 (germline): LNHDA, SQIVND (reference sequence). V shed 6 bases, J shed 7 bases, and the junction held 10 bases outside the gene matches. The sequenced CDR3 bases are TGTGCCAGTAGCCCCCGGACAGGGCTTGGTGGC. It translates to CASSPRTGLGG. The CDR3 as a whole reads CASSPRTGLGGYTF.

This clone was found many times. The CDR3 loop is CASSGAGTSGRETQYF. The CDR3 DNA, read in part, is TGTGCCAGCAGCGGAGCCGGGACTAGCGGGAGGGAGACC. The V and J genes are TRBV5-4 and TRBJ2-5; 15 positions agree with TRBD2. The sequence runs out 3 residues before the end of the CDR3; the remainder is reconstructed from the germline J gene. Germline V CDR1 and CDR2: SGHNT, YYREEE (reference sequence). The CDR3 totals 16 residues. Unmatched junction bases numbered 6, after V lost 4 bases and J lost 5 bases.

This clone was counted many times. The CDR3 goes on 3 residues after the read ends, and that part is filled in from the germline J gene. The V call is TRBV28, the J call TRBJ2-1; unclear D gene. Per the germline V gene, CDR1 is MDHEN and CDR2 is SYDVKM. V was shortened by 2 bases and J by 8 bases, with 4 bases between the two germline ends. The CDR3 has 11 residues. CDR3 in amino acids: CASSLLYEQFF. Incomplete CDR3 DNA: TGTGCCAGCAGTTTACTTTATGAG.

Comment on this clone: Read coverage stops 3 residues before the CDR3 terminus; the germline J gene supplies the remainder. This sequence joins TRBV18 and TRBJ1-5, with D hard to call. CDR1 is KGHSH, CDR2 LQKENI, per germline. CDR3 length equals 16 residues. The part of the CDR3 DNA that was read is TGTGCCAGCTCACCCCTGACTAGCGGGAGTGCAGATCCC. Its protein is CASSPLTSGSADP. In full, the CDR3 reads CASSPLTSGSADPQHF. The full variable domain, with the rest looked up from reference TRBV18 and TRBJ1-5, is NAGVMQNPRHLVRRRGQEARLRCSPMKGHSHVYWYRQLPEEGLKFMVYLQKENIIDESGMPKERFSAEFPKEGPSILRIQQVVRGDSAAYFCASSPLTSGSADPQHFGDGTRLSIL.

This clone has ten or more counts. The missing CDR3 end, 3 residues past where the read stops, is filled in from the germline J gene. The rearrangement joins TRBV7-9 to TRBJ1-1; the D gene is possibly TRBD1 (5 bases). The germline V gene encodes CDR1 SEHNR and CDR2 FQNEAQ (reference sequence). The CDR3 has 14 residues. Trimming took 1 base from V and 5 from J, leaving 11 bases between them. CDR3 DNA (partial): TGTGCCAGCAGCTTAGTCAGGGTGTCGACTGAA. Translated: CASSLVRVSTE. In full, the CDR3 is CASSLVRVSTEAFF.

Ten or more counts support this clone. The part of the CDR3 DNA that was read is TGTGCCAGTAGTACCACCCCCGCGGGGGGGCATCAGCCC. Translation gives CASSTTPAGGHQP. The entire CDR3 sequence reads CASSTTPAGGHQPQHF. This sequence joins TRBV19 and TRBJ1-5; TRBD1 is a possible D gene (6 bases). Read sequence stops 3 residues before the CDR3 end, and the germline J gene provides the missing end. There are 16 residues in the CDR3. V dropped 4 bases and J dropped 5 bases, with 18 bases sitting between them. Germline V lookup: CDR1 LNHDA, CDR2 SQIVND (reference sequence). The variable domain in full, completed from reference TRBV19 and TRBJ1-5, reads DGGITQSPKYLFRKEGQNVTLSCEQNLNHDAMYWYRQDPGQGLRLIYYSQIVNDFQKGDIAEGYSVSREKKESFPLTVTSAQKNPTAFYLCASSTTPAGGHQPQHFGDGTRLSIL.

This clone was picked up many times. The read halts 3 residues ahead of the CDR3 end, with the missing end drawn from the germline J gene. The V call is TRBV5-1, the J call TRBJ1-1; weak D call: TRBD1 (5 bases). The CDR3 covers 13 residues. Trimming shortened V by 4 bases and J by 1 base, and 8 bases separated the two germline ends. The germline CDR1 and CDR2 sequences are SGHRS and YFSETQ. CDR3 sequence reads: CASSQGGNTEAFF. The covered CDR3 bases are TGCGCCAGCAGCCAGGGCGGGAACACTGAA.

This clone came up many times. The read ends 3 residues shy of where the CDR3 ends; the end is completed using the germline J gene. V and J are TRBV4-1 and TRBJ2-7; 9 nucleotides match TRBD2. CDR3 length: 16 residues. CDR1 MGHRA and CDR2 YSYEKL come from the germline V gene. The trim removed 1 base at V and 6 bases at J, leaving 10 bases unmatched. The covered CDR3 bases are TGCGCCAGCAGCCAAGGTGGCGGGGGGGCGACGGTCGAG. It codes for CASSQGGGGATVE. The whole CDR3 protein is CASSQGGGGATVEQYF.

This clone was counted many times. The read comes to an end 3 residues before the CDR3 does, leaving the germline J gene to fill in the end. The V gene is TRBV20-1, the J gene TRBJ2-4; possibly TRBD2 for D (6 bases). CDR1 is DFQATT, CDR2 SNEGSKA, per germline (reference sequence). The CDR3 spans 16 residues. Between the trimmed V and J ends, which lost 6 bases and 0 bases, there was a span of 18 bases. CDR3 DNA, as far as it was read: TGCAGTGCCGCGGGGCCGCGGACTCTAGCCAAAAACATT. Translation: CSAAGPRTLAKNI. From start to end, the CDR3 is CSAAGPRTLAKNIQYF.

On this clone: The DNA ends 3 residues before the CDR3 does, and the rest of the CDR3 is filled in from the germline J gene. This rearrangement joins TRBV18 to TRBJ1-4; D ambiguous. The CDR3 extends over 15 amino acids. CDR1 is KGHSH and CDR2 is LQKENI in the germline V gene. The chain's CDR3 is CASSPDWTTNSPLFF. CDR3 DNA (partial): TGTGCCAGCTCACCGGACTGGACGACTAATTCACCA.

In this sample, this clone turned up a few times. The part of the CDR3 DNA that was read is TGTGCCAGCAGCTTAGAAGGACACCCCTACGAG. This encodes CASSLEGHPYE. The CDR3, in full, reads CASSLEGHPYEQYF. This chain joins TRBV11-2 and TRBJ2-7, with a possible D match to TRBD1 (5 bases). The read halts 3 residues ahead of the CDR3 end, with the missing end drawn from the germline J gene. The CDR3 has 14 residues. V was clipped by 0 bases and J by 2 bases, with 8 bases between them. The germline CDR1 and CDR2 sequences are SGHAT and FQNNGV.

This clone appeared many times. The read halts 3 residues ahead of the CDR3 end, with the missing end drawn from the germline J gene. The chain uses TRBV7-8 and TRBJ2-7, with D possibly TRBD2 on 6 matching bases. CDR1 SGHVS and CDR2 FQNEAQ come from the germline V gene. Trimming removed 1 base from V and 4 bases from J, with 17 bases in between. CDR3 length: 16 amino acids. CDR3 DNA, as far as it was read: TGTGCCAGCAGCTTAGTCCCCTCCGGAGGGGAGTACGAG. It yields the protein CASSLVPSGGEYE. The full CDR3 protein reads CASSLVPSGGEYEQYF.

This clone was counted many times. The read terminates 3 residues ahead of where the CDR3 ends, so the germline J gene completes it. The chain has TRBV6-1 and TRBJ1-3, with 7 bases aligning to TRBD1. Germline V gene sequence: CDR1 MNHNS, CDR2 SASEGT. The J segment lost 7 bases and the V segment lost 0 bases, leaving 3 bases of the junction unmatched. There are 14 residues in the CDR3. CDR3 DNA (partial): TGTGCCAGCAGTGAAGCGGCAGGGGGTAACACC. Its protein is CASSEAAGGNT. From start to end, the CDR3 is CASSEAAGGNTIYF.

This clone was seen many times. Read data end 3 residues before the CDR3 end; the end is taken from the germline J gene. The J gene is TRBJ2-3, the V gene TRBV20-1; TRBD2 agrees at 8 bases. This CDR3 region has 17 residues. The V gene end was trimmed by 3 bases and the J gene end by 0 bases; junction bases not matched to a gene: 11. Germline V gives CDR1 DFQATT, CDR2 SNEGSKA (reference sequence). CDR3 sequence: CSARPSRGRLSTDTQYF. The covered CDR3 bases are TGCAGTGCTAGGCCCTCCCGCGGGAGGTTAAGCACAGATACG.